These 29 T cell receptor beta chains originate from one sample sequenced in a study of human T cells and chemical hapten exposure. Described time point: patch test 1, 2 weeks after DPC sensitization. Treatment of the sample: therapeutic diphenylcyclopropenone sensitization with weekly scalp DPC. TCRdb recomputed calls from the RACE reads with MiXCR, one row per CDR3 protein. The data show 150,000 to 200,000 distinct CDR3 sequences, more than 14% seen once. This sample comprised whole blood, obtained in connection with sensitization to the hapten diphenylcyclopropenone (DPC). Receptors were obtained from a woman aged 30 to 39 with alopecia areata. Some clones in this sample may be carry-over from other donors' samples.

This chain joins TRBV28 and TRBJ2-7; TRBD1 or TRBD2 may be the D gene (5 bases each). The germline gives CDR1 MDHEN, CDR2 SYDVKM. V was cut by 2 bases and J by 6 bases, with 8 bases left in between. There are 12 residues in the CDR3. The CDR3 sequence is CASSLRGAEQYF. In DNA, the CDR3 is TGTGCCAGCAGTTTAAGAGGGGCCGAGCAGTACTTC.

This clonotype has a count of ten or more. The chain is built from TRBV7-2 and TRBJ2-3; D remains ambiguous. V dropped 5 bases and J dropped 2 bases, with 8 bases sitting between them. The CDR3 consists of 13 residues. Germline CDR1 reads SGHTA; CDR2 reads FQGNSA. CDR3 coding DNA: TGTGCCAGCAGCCCCTCTAACACAGATACGCAGTATTTT. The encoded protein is CASSPSNTDTQYF.

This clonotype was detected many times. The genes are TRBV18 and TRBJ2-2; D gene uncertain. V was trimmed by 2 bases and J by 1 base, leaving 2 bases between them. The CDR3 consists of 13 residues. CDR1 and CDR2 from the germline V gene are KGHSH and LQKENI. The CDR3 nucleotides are TGTGCCAGCTCACCAGGGAACACCGGGGAGCTGTTTTTT. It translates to CASSPGNTGELFF.

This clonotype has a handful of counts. This chain's CDR3 is CASSLVAGAETQYF. Here the CDR3 DNA reads TGTGCCAGCAGCTTAGTTGCAGGGGCAGAGACCCAGTACTTC. The chain joins TRBV7-2 to TRBJ2-5; a weak D match, TRBD1 (6 bases). The CDR3 is 14 amino acids. CDR1 is SGHTA, CDR2 FQGNSA, per germline. V shed 1 base and J shed 4 bases, with 10 bases lying between them.

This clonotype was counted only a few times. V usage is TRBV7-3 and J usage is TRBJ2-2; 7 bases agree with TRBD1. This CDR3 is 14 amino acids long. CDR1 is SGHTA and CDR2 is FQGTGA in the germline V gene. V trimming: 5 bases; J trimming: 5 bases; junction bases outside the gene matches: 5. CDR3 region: CASSTGQSTGELFF. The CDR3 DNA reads TGTGCCAGCAGCACGGGACAGTCAACCGGGGAGCTGTTTTTT.

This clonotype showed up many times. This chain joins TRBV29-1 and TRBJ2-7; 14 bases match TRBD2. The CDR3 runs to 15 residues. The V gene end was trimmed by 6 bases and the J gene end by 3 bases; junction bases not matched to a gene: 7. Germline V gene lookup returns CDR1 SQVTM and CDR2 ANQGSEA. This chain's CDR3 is CSVEGGTSGSYEQYF. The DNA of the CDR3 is TGCAGCGTGGAGGGAGGGACTAGCGGGAGCTACGAGCAGTACTTC.

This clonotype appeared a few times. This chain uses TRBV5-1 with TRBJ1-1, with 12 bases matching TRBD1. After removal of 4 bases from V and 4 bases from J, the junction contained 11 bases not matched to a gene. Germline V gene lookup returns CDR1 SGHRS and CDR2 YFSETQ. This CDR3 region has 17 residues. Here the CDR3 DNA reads TGCGCCAGCAGCGCAGGGACAGGGGGCGGTATTGGCACTGAAGCTTTCTTT. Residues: CASSAGTGGGIGTEAFF.

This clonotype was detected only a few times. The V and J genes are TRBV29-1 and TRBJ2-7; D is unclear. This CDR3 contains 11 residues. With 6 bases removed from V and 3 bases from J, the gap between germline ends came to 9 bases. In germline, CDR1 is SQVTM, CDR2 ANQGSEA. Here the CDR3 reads CSVVHDYEQYF. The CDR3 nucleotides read TGCAGCGTCGTACATGACTACGAGCAGTACTTC.

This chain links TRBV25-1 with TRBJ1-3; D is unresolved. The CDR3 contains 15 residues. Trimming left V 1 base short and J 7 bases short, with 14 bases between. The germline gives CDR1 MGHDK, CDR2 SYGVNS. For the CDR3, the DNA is TGTGCCAGCAGTGAATCTCTGAATCGGCCCAACACCATATATTTT. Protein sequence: CASSESLNRPNTIYF.

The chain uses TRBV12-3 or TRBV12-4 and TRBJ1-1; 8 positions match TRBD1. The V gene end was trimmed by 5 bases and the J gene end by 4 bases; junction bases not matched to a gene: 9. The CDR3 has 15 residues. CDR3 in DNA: TGTGCCAGCAGTCCCAGGGGGCTCGGGACCACTGAAGCTTTCTTT. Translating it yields CASSPRGLGTTEAFF.

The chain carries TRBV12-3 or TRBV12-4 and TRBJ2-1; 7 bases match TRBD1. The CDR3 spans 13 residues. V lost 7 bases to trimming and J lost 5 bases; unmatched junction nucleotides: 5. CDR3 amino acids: CASTLTGNNEQFF. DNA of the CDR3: TGTGCCAGCACCTTGACAGGGAACAATGAGCAGTTCTTC.

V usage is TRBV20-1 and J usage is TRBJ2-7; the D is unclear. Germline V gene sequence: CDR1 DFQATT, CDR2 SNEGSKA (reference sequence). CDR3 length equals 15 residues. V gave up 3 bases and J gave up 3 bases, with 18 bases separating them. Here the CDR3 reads CSASPQVNNYYEQYF. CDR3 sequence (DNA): TGCAGTGCTAGCCCCCAGGTCAATAACTACTACGAGCAGTACTTC.

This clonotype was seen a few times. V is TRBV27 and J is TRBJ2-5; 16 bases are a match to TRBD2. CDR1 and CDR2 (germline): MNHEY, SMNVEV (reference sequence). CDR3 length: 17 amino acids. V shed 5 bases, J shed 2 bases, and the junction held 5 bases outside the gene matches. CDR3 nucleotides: TGTGCCAGCAGTCCCGGGACTAGCGGGGGGGAACAAGAGACCCAGTACTTC. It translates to CASSPGTSGGEQETQYF.

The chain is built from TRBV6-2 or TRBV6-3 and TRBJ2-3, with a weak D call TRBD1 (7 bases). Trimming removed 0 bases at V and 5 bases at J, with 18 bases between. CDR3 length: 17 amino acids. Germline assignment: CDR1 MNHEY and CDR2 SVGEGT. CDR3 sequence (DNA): TGTGCCAGCAGTTACTCTCTCAGGGGGGCGCGAGAAGATACGCAGTATTTT. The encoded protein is CASSYSLRGAREDTQYF.

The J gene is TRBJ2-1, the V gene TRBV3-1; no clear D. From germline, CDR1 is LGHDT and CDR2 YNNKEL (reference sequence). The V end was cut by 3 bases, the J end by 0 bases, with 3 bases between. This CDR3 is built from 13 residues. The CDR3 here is CASSHSSYNEQFF. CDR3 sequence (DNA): TGTGCCAGCAGCCATAGCTCCTACAATGAGCAGTTCTTC.

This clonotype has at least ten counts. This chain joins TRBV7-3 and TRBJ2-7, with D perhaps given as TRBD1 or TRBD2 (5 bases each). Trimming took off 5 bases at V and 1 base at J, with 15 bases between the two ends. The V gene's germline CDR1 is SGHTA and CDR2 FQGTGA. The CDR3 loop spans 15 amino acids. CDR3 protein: CASSPNGGGSYEQYF. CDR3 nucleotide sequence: TGTGCCAGCAGCCCAAACGGTGGGGGTTCCTACGAGCAGTACTTC.

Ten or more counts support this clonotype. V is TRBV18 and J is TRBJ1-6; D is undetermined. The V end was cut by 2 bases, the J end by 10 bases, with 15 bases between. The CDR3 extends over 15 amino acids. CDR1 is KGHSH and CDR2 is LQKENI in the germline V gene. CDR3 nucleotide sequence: TGTGCCAGCTCACCAACCGTAACCACGGAGTCACCCCTCCACTTT. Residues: CASSPTVTTESPLHF.

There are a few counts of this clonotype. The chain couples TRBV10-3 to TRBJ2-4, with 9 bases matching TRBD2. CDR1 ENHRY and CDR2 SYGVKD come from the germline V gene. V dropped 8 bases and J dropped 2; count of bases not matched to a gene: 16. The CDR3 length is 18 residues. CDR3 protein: CAIAISGGPLWTKNIQYF. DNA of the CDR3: TGTGCCATCGCCATTAGCGGGGGCCCCCTATGGACCAAAAACATTCAGTACTTC.

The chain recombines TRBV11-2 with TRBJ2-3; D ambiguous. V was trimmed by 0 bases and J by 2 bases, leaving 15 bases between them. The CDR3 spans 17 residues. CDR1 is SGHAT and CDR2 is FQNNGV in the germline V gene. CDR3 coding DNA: TGTGCCAGCAGCTTAGATCGCCTCTTCGGATCCACAGATACGCAGTATTTT. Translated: CASSLDRLFGSTDTQYF.

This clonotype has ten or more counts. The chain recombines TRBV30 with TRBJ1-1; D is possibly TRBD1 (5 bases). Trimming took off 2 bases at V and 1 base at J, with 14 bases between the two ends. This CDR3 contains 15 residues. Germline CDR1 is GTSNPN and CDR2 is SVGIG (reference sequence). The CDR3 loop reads CAWSLWGGENTEAFF. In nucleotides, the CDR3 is TGTGCCTGGAGTCTTTGGGGCGGCGAGAACACTGAAGCTTTCTTT.

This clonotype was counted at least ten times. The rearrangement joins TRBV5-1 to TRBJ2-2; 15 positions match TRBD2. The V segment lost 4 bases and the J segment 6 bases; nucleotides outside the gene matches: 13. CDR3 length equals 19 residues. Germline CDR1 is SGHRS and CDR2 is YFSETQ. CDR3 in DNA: TGCGCCAGCAGCCCATTACCGGGACTAGCGGGAGGCGTTCCCGGGGAGCTGTTTTTT. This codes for CASSPLPGLAGGVPGELFF.

The CDR3 reads CASSQVAETQYF. CDR3 coding DNA: TGTGCCAGCAGCCAAGTTGCAGAGACCCAGTACTTC. The chain couples TRBV14 to TRBJ2-5; D is unresolved. From germline, CDR1 is SGHDN and CDR2 FVKESK. Trimming cost V 1 base and J 4 bases, with 4 bases left between them. The length of the CDR3 is 12 residues.

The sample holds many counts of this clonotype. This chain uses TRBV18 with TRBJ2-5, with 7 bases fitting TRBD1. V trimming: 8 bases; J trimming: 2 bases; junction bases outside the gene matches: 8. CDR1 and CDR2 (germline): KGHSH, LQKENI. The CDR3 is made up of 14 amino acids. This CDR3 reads CASSPRTGQETQYF. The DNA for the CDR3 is TGTGCCAGCAGCCCCCGGACAGGACAAGAGACCCAGTACTTC.

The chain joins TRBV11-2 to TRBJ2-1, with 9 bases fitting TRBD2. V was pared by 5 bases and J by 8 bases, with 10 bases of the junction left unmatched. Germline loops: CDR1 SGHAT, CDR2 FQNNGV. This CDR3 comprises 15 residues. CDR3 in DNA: TGTGCCAGCAGCAACTCCGGGACTAGCTCCGATGAGCAGTTCTTC. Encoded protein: CASSNSGTSSDEQFF. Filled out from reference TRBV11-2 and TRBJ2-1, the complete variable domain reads EAGVAQSPRYKIIEKRQSVAFWCNPISGHATLYWYQQILGQGPKLLIQFQNNGVVDDSQLPKDRFSAERLKGVDSTLKIQPAKLEDSAVYLCASSNSGTSSDEQFFGPGTRLTVL.

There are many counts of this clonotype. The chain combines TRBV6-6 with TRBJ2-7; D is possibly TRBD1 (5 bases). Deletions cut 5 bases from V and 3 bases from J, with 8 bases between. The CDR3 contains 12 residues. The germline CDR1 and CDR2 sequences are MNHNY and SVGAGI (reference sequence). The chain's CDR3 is CASSADSYEQYF. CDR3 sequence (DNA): TGTGCCAGCAGTGCCGACAGCTACGAGCAGTACTTC.

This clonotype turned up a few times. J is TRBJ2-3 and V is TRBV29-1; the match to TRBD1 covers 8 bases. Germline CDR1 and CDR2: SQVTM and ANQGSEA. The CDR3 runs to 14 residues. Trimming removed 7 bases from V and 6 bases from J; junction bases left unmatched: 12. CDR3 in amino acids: CSGLGGQVQDTQYF. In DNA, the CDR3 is TGCAGCGGCCTGGGGGGACAGGTACAGGATACGCAGTATTTT.

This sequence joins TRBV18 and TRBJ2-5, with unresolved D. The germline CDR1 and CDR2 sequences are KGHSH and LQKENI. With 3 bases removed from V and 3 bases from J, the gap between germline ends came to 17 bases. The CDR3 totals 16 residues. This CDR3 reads CASSPLGRALEETQYF. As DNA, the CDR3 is TGTGCCAGCTCACCCCTAGGTCGGGCGTTAGAAGAGACCCAGTACTTC.

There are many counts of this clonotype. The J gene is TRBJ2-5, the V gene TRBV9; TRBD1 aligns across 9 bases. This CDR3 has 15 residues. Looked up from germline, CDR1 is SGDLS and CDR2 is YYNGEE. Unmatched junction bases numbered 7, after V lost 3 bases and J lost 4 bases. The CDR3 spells CASSEGDRALETQYF. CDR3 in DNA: TGTGCCAGCAGCGAGGGGGACAGGGCTTTAGAGACCCAGTACTTC. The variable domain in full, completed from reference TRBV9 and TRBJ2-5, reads DSGVTQTPKHLITATGQRVTLRCSPRSGDLSVYWYQQSLDQGLQFLIQYYNGEERAKGNILERFSAQQFPDLHSELNLSSLELGDSALYFCASSEGDRALETQYFGPGTRLLVL.

The CDR3 sequence is CASSYGVGAEAFF. The CDR3 DNA is TGTGCCAGCAGTTACGGGGTGGGGGCTGAAGCTTTCTTT. The chain joins TRBV6-6 to TRBJ1-1; possible D gene TRBD1, 5 bases. Between the trimmed V and J ends, which lost 2 bases and 6 bases, there was a span of 10 bases. The CDR3 length is 13 residues. CDR1 and CDR2 from the germline V gene are MNHNY and SVGAGI (reference sequence).